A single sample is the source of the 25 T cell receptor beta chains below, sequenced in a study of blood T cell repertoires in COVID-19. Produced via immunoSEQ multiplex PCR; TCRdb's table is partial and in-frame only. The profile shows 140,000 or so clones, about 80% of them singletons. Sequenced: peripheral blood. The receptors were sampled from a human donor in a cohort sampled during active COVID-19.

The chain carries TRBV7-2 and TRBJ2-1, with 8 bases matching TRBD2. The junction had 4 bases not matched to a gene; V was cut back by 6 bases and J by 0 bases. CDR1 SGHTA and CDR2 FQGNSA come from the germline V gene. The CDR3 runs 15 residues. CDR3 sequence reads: CASSFTSGSYNEQFF. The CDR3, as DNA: TGTGCCAGCAGTTTTACTAGCGGCTCCTACAATGAGCAGTTCTTC. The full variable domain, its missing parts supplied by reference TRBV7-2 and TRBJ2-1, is GAGVSQSPSNKVTEKGKDVELRCDPISGHTALYWYRQSLGQGLEFLIYFQGNSAPDKSGLPSDRFSAERTGGSVSTLTIQRTQQEDSAVYLCASSFTSGSYNEQFFGPGTRLTVL.

CDR3 loop: CASSFGSRNEQYV. The CDR3 DNA follows: TGTGCCAGCAGTTTCGGCTCGAGGAACGAGCAGTACGTC. The V call is TRBV12-3 or TRBV12-4, the J call TRBJ2-7; no clear D. Trimming took 3 bases from V and 5 from J, leaving 11 bases between them. The CDR3 has 13 residues.

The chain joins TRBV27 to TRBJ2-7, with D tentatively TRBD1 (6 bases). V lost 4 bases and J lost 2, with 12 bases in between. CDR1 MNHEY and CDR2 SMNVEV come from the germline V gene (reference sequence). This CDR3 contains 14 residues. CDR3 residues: CASSSTTGPYEQYV. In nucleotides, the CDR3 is TGTGCCAGCAGTTCCACGACAGGCCCCTACGAGCAGTACGTC.

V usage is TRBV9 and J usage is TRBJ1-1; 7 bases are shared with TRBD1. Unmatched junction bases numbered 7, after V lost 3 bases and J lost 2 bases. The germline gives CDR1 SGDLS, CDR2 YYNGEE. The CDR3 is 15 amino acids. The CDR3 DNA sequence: TGTGCCAGCAGCGCTGGGAACAGGGGCAACACTGAAGCTTTCTTT. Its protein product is CASSAGNRGNTEAFF. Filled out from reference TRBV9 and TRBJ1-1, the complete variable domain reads DSGVTQTPKHLITATGQRVTLRCSPRSGDLSVYWYQQSLDQGLQFLIQYYNGEERAKGNILERFSAQQFPDLHSELNLSSLELGDSALYFCASSAGNRGNTEAFFGQGTRLTVV.

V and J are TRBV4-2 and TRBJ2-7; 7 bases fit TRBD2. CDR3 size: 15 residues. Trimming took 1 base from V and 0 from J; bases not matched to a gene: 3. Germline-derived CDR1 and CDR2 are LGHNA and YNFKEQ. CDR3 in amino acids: CASSQGEGSSYEQYF. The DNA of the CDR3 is TGTGCCAGCAGCCAAGGGGAGGGTTCCTCCTACGAGCAGTACTTC.

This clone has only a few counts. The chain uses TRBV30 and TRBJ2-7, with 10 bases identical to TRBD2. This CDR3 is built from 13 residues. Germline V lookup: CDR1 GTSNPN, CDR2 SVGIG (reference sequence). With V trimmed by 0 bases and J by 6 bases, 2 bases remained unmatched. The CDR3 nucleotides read TGTGCCTGGAGTGTTACTAGCGGGGTCGAGCAGTACTTC. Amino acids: CAWSVTSGVEQYF.

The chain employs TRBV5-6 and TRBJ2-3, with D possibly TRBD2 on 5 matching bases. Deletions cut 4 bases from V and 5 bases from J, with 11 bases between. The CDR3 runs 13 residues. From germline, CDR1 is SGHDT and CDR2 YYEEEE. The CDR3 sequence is CASSDQLGDTQYF. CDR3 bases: TGTGCCAGCAGCGACCAACTAGGAGATACGCAGTATTTT.

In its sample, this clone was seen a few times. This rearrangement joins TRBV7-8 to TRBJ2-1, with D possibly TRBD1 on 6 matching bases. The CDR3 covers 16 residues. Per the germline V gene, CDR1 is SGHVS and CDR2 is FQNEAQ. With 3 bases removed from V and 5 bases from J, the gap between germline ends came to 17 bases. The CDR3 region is CASSFRPGQPDNEQFF. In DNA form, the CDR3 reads TGTGCCAGCAGCTTCCGACCGGGACAACCTGACAATGAGCAGTTCTTC.

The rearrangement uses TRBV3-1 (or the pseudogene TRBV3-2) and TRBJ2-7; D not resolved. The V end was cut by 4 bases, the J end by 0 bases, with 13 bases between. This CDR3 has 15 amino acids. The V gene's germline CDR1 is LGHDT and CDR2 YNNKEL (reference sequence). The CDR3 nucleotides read TGTGCCAGCAGCCCGACGAGGCGGAGCTCCTACGAGCAGTACTTC. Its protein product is CASSPTRRSSYEQYF.

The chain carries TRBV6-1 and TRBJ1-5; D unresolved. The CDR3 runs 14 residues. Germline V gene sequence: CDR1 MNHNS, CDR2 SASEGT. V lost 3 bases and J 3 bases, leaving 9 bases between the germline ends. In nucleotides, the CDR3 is TGTGCCAGCAGTGACGGGATCTACAATCAGCCCCAGCATTTT. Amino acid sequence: CASSDGIYNQPQHF.

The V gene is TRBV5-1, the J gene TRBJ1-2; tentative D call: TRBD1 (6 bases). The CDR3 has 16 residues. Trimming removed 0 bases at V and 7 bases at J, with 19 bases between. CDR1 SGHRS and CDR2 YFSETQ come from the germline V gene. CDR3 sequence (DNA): TGCGCCAGCAGCTTGGCCCCCCTACAGGGTTCGGGTGGCTACACCTTC. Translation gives CASSLAPLQGSGGYTF.

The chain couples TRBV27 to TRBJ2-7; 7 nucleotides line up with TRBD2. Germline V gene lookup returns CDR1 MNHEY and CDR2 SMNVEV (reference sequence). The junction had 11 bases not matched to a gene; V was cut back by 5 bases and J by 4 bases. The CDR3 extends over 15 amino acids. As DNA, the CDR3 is TGTGCCAGCAGTCCCTCCCCCCAGGGAGGGTACGAGCAGTACTTC. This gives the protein CASSPSPQGGYEQYF.

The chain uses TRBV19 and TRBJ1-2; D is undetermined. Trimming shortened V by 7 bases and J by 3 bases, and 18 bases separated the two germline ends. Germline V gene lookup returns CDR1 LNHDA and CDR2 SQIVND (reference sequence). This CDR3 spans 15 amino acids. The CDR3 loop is CASTTPGEGHYGYTF. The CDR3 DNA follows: TGTGCCAGTACCACCCCGGGAGAAGGCCACTATGGCTACACCTTC.

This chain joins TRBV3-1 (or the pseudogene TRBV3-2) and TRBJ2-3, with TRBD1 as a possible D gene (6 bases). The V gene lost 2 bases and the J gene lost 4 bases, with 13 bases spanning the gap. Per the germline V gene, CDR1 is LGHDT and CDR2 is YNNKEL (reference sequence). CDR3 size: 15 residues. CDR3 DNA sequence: TGTGCCAGCAGCCAATCTCACAGGGTTGCAGATACGCAGTATTTT. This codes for CASSQSHRVADTQYF.

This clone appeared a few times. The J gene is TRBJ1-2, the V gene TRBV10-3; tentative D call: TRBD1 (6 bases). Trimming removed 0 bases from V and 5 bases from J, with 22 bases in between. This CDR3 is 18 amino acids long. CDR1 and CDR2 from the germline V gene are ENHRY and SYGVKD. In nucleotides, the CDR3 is TGTGCCATCAGTGAGTCGACTCGGGGGGCATCCCGGCGATATGGCTACACCTTC. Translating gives CAISESTRGASRRYGYTF.

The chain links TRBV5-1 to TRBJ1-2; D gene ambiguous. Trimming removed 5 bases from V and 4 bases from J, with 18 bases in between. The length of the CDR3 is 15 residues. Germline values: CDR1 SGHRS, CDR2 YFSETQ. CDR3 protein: CASRESFDPTYGYTF. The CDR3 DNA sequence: TGCGCCAGCAGAGAGAGTTTCGATCCCACCTATGGCTACACCTTC.

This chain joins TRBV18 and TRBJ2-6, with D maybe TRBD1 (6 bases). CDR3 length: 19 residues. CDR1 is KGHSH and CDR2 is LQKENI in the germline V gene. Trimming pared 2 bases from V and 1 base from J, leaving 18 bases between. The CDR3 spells CASSPSTGYGLSGANVLTF. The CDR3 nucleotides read TGTGCCAGCTCACCAAGTACAGGGTACGGCTTATCTGGGGCCAACGTCCTGACTTTC.

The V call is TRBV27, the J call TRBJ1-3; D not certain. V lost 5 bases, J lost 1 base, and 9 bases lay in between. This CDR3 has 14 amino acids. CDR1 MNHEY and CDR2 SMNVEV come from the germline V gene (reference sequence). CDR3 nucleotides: TGTGCCAGCAGTCCCTTGGCATCTGGAAACACCATATATTTT. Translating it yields CASSPLASGNTIYF.

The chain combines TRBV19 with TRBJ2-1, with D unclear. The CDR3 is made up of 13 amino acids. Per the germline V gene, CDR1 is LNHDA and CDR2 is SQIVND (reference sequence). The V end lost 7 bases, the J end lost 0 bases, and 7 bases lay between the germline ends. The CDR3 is CASTPSSYNEQFF. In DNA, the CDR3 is TGTGCCAGTACGCCGAGCTCCTACAATGAGCAGTTCTTC.

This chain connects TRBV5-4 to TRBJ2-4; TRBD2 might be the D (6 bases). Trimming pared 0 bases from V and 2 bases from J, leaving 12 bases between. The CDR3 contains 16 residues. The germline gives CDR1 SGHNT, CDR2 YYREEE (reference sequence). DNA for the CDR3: TGTGCCAGCAGCTTGGGAACAGCGGGCTCCAAAAACATTCAGTACTTC. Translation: CASSLGTAGSKNIQYF.

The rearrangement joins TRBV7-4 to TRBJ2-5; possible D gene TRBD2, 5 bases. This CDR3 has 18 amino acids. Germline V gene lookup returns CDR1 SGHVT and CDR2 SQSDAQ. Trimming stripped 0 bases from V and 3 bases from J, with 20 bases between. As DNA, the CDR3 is TGTGCCAGCAGCTTAGCGCTGTGTTCGCTAGTCGGGGAAGAGACCCAGTACTTC. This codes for CASSLALCSLVGEETQYF. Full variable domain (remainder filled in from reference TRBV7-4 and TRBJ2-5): GAGVSQSPRYKVAKRGRDVALRCDSISGHVTLYWYRQTLGQGSEVLTYSQSDAQRDKSGRPSGRFSAERPERSVSTLKIQRTEQGDSAVYLCASSLALCSLVGEETQYFGPGTRLLVL.

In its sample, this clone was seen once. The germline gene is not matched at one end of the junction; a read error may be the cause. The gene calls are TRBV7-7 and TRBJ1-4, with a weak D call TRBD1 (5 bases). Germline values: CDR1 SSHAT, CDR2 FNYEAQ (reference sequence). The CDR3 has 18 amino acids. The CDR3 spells CASSLVRRQTATNEKLFF. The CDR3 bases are TGTGCTAGCAGCTTAGTGCGTCGCCAGACAGCAACTAATGAAAAACTGTTTTTT.

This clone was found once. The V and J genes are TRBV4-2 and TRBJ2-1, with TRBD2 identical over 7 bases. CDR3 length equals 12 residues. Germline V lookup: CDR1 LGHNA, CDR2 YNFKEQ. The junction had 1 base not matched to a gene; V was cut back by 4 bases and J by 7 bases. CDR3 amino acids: CASSLGGNEQFF. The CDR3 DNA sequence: TGTGCCAGCAGCCTGGGGGGGAATGAGCAGTTCTTC.

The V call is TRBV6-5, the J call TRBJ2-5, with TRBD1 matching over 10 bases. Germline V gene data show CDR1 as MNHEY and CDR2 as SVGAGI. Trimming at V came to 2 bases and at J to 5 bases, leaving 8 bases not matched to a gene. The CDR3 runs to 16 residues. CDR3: CASSYAGTGAWETQYF. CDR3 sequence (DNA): TGTGCCAGCAGTTACGCGGGGACAGGGGCCTGGGAGACCCAGTACTTC.

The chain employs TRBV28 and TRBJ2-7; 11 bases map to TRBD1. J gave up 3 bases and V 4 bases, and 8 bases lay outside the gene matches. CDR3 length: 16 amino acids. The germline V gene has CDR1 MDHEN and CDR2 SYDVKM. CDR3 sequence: CASSSPGTGGGYEQYV. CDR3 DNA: TGTGCCAGCAGTTCACCCGGGACAGGGGGAGGCTACGAGCAGTACGTC.